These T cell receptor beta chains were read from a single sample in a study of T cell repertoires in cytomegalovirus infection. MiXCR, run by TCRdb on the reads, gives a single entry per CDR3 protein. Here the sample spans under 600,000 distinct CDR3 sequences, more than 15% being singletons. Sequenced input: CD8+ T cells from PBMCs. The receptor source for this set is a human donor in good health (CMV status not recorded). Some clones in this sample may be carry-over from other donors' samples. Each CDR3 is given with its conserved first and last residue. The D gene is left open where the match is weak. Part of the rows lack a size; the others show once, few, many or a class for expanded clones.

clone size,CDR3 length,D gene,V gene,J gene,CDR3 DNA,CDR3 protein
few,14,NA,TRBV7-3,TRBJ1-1,TGTGCCAGCTCCTTTCTGCCAAATGACAGGCAAGCTTTCTTT,CASSFLPNDRQAFF
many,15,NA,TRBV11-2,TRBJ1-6,TGTGCCAGCAGTTATCAGGGGTTGGGGAATTCACCCCTCCACTTT,CASSYQGLGNSPLHF
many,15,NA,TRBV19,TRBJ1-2,TGTGCCAGTAGTGGCGGGGCGTCCATTAACTATGGCTACACCTTC,CASSGGASINYGYTF
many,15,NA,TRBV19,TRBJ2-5,TGTGCCAGTAGTATGCCAGGGGACCTCCAAGAGACCCAGTACTTC,CASSMPGDLQETQYF
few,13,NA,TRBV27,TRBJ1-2,TGTGCCAGCAGTTACCGGGCAGGTTATGGCTACACCTTC,CASSYRAGYGYTF
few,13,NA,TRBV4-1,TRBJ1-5,TGCGCCAGCAGCCAAGAAGGGTATCAGCCCCAGCATTTT,CASSQEGYQPQHF
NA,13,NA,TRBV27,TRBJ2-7,TGTGCCAGCAGTCCAGGGAACATCTACGAGCAGTACTTC,CASSPGNIYEQYF
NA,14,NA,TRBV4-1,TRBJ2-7,TGCGCCAGCAGCCAACAGCCCCACAGCTACGAGCAGTACTTC,CASSQQPHSYEQYF
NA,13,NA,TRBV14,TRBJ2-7,TGTGCCAGCAGCGAATCCCTCTTGGGGGAGCAGTACTTC,CASSESLLGEQYF
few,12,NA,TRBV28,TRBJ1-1,TGTGCCAGCAGTGATGTAGGCACTGAAGCTTTCTTT,CASSDVGTEAFF